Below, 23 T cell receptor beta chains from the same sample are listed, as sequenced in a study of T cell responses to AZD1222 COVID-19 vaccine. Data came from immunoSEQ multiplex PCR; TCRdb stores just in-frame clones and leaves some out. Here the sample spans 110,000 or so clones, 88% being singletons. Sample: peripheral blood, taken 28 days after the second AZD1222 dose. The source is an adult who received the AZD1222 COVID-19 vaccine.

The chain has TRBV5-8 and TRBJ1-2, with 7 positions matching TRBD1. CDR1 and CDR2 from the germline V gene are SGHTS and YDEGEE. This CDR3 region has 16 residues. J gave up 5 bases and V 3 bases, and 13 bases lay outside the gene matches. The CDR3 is CASSSDGRGLGYGYTF. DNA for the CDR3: TGTGCCAGCAGCTCGGATGGGAGGGGGCTTGGATATGGCTACACCTTC.

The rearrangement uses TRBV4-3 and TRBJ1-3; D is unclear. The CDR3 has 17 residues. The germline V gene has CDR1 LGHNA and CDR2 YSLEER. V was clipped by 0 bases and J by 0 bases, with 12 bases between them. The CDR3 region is CASSQDLGGTSGNTIYF. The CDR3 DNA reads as TGCGCCAGCAGCCAAGATCTTGGAGGAACCTCTGGAAACACCATATATTTT.

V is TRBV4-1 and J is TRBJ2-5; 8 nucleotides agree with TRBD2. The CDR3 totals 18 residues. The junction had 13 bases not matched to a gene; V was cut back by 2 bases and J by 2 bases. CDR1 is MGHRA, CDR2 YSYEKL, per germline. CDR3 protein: CASSQTGVAGGLQETQYF. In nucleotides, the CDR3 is TGCGCCAGCAGCCAAACCGGGGTTGCGGGGGGTTTACAAGAGACCCAGTACTTC.

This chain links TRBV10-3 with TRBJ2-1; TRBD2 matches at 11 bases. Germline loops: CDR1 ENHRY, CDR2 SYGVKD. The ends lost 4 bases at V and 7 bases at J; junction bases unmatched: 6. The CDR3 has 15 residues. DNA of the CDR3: TGTGCCATCAGTGGATTAGCGGGAGGGGTTAATGAGCAGTTCTTC. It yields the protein CAISGLAGGVNEQFF.

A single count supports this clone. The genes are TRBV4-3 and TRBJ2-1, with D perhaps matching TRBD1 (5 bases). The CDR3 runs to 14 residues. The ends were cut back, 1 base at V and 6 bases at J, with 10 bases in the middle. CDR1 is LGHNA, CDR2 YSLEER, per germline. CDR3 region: CASSQGAGRNEQFF. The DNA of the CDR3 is TGCGCCAGCAGCCAAGGGGCAGGGCGCAATGAGCAGTTCTTC.

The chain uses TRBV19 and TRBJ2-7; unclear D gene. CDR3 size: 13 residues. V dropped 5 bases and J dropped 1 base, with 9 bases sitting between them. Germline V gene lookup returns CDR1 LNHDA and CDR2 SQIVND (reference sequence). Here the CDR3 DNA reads TGTGCCAGTAGTGCCCCGCTATCCTACGAGCAGTACTTC. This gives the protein CASSAPLSYEQYF.

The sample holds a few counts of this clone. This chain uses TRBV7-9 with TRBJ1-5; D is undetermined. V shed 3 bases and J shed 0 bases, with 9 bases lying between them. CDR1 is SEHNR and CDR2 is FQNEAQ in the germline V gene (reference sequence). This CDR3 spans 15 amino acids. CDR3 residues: CASSFTGDSNQPQHF. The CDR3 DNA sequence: TGTGCCAGCAGCTTCACCGGGGATAGCAATCAGCCCCAGCATTTT.

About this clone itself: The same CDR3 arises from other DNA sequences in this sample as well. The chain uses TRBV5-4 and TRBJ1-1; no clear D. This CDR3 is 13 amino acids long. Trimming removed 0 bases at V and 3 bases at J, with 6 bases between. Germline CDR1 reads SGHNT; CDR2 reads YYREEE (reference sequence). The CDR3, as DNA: TGTGCCAGCAGCTTGGTCGGTTACACTGAAGCTTTCTTT. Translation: CASSLVGYTEAFF.

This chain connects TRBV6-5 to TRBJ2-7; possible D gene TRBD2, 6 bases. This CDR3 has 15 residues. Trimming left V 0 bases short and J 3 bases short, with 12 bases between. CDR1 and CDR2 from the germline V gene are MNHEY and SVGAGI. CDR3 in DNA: TGTGCCAGCAGTTACTCTTATGGCGGGATCTACGAGCAGTACTTC. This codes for CASSYSYGGIYEQYF.

The CDR3 region has the DNA TGTGCCAGCAGTCGAGCAGATACGCAGTATTTT. This translates into CASSRADTQYF. The V call is TRBV6-2 or TRBV6-3, the J call TRBJ2-3; D is undetermined. The germline V and J ends were trimmed by 5 bases and 4 bases, with 4 bases remaining between them. From germline, CDR1 is MNHEY and CDR2 SVGEGT. The CDR3 is 11 residues long.

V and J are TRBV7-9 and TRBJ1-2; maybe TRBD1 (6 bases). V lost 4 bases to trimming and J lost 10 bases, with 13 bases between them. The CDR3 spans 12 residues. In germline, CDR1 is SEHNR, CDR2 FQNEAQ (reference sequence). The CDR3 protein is CASSSQRDTYTF. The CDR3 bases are TGTGCCAGCAGCTCCCAAAGGGACACCTACACCTTC.

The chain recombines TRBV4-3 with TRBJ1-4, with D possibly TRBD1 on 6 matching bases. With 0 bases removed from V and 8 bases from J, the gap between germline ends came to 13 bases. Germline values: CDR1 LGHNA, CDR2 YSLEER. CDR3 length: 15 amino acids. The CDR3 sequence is CASSQDRDRREKLFF. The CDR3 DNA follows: TGCGCCAGCAGCCAAGATCGTGACAGGAGAGAAAAACTGTTTTTT.

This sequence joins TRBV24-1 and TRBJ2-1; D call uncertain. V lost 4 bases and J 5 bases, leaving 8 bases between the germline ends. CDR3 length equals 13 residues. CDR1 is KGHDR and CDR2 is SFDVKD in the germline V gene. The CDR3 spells CATSDPTDNEQFF. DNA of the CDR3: TGTGCCACCAGTGACCCGACGGACAATGAGCAGTTCTTC.

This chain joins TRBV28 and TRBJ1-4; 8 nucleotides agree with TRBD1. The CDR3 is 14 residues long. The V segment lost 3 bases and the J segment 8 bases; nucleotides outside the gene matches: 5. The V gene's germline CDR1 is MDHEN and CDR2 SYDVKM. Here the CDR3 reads CASSFTGGREKLFF. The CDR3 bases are TGTGCCAGCAGTTTTACAGGGGGTCGGGAAAAACTGTTTTTT.

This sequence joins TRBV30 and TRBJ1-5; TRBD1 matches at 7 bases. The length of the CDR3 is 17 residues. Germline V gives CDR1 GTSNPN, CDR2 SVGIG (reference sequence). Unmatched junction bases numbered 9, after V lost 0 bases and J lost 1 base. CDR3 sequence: CAWSVSRGYGSNQPQHF. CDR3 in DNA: TGTGCCTGGAGTGTCTCCAGGGGGTACGGGAGCAATCAGCCCCAGCATTTT.

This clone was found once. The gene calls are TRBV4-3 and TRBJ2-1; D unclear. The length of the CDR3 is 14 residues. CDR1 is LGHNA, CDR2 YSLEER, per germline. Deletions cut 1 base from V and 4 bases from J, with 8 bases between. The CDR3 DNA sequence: TGCGCCAGCAGCCAAGGCCCCGGGTACAATGAGCAGTTCTTC. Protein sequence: CASSQGPGYNEQFF.

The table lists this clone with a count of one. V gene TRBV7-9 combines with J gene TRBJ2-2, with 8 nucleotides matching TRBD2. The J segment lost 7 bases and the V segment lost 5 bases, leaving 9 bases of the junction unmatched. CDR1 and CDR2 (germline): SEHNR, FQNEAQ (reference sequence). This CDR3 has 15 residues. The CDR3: CASSLRIAGLGELFF. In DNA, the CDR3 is TGTGCCAGCAGCCTTCGTATAGCGGGACTCGGGGAGCTGTTTTTT. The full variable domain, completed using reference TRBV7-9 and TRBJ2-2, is DTGVSQNPRHKITKRGQNVTFRCDPISEHNRLYWYRQTLGQGPEFLTYFQNEAQLEKSRLLSDRFSAERPKGSFSTLEIQRTEQGDSAMYLCASSLRIAGLGELFFGEGSRLTVL.

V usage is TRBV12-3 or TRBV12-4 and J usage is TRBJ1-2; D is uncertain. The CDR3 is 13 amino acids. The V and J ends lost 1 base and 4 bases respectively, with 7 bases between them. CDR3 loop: CASSLGTPYGYTF. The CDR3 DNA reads TGTGCCAGCAGTTTAGGGACGCCCTATGGCTACACCTTC.

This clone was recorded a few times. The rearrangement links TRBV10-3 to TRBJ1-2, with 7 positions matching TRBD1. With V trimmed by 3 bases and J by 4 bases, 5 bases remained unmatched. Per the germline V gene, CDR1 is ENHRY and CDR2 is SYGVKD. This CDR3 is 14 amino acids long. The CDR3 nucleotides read TGTGCCATCAGTGACTCGGACAGGCCCTATGGCTACACCTTC. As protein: CAISDSDRPYGYTF.

The CDR3 sequence: CASILGRDYNEQFF. The CDR3 bases are TGTGCCAGCATTCTCGGCAGGGACTACAATGAGCAGTTCTTC. The chain combines TRBV2 with TRBJ2-1; a possible D gene is TRBD1 (5 bases). This CDR3 is 14 amino acids long. Trimming took 7 bases from V and 3 from J, leaving 13 bases between them. Germline CDR1 SNHLY, CDR2 FYNNEI.

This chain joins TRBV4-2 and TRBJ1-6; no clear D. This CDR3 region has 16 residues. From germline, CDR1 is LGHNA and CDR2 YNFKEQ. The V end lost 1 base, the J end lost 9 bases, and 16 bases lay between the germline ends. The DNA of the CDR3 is TGTGCCAGCAGCCAAGGTACGGTAGCAGATAGTTCACCCCTCCACTTT. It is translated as CASSQGTVADSSPLHF.

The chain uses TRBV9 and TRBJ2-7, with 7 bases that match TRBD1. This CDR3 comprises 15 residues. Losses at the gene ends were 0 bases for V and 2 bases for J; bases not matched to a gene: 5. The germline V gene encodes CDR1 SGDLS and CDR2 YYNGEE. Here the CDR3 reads CASSVEPGTAYEQYF. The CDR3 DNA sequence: TGTGCCAGCAGCGTAGAGCCCGGGACAGCCTACGAGCAGTACTTC. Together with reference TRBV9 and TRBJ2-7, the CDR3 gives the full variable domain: DSGVTQTPKHLITATGQRVTLRCSPRSGDLSVYWYQQSLDQGLQFLIQYYNGEERAKGNILERFSAQQFPDLHSELNLSSLELGDSALYFCASSVEPGTAYEQYFGPGTRLTVT.

The CDR3 spells CASSVAGRAQPQHF. CDR3 sequence (DNA): TGTGCCAGCAGCGTAGCGGGGCGGGCTCAGCCCCAGCATTTT. V gene TRBV27 combines with J gene TRBJ1-5, with D perhaps matching TRBD1 (5 bases). Trimming removed 6 bases at V and 6 bases at J, with 15 bases between. The CDR3 consists of 14 residues. CDR1 and CDR2 (germline): MNHEY, SMNVEV (reference sequence).